This paragraph reports one T cell receptor beta chain. This clonotype was detected ten times or more. Its antigen target is currently unknown. Nothing much larger sits one base from this clone, and base qualities are not available. This record comes from a study of T cell repertoires in cytomegalovirus infection (dated by TCRdb to between 2018 and 2021). Describing the broader study: Donor HLA type was relevant to the analysis, because carriage of CMV infection together with the matching HLA type was indicated by public TCR beta signatures.

TCRdb shows the sequencer as Illumina HiSeq 1500. TCRdb reprocessed the public reads (quality trimming at Q25 with fastp, clone calling with MiXCR) and kept in-frame beta chains. Each CDR3 protein gets just one entry, which takes the most common genes and DNA from the rows behind it. Across this sample there are about 240,000 distinct CDR3 sequences, with about 7% seen only once. The ten top clones hold less than 7.5% of the sample. Findings and caveats that apply to the study as a whole: Cumulative frequency of public TCR beta family members discriminated carriers of CMV infection plus the relevant HLA type in this cohort and an independent roughly 350-donor cohort. The ex vivo response was dominated by HLA-C-restricted CMV-specific TCR beta clonotypes, which also provided the single most frequent clonotype in two of eight donors.

Relative to germline, V is 6 bases shorter and J is 4 bases shorter, with 21 bases between their ends. The CDR3 runs 17 amino acids, cysteine and phenylalanine included. Only the CDR3 part of the read is kept: 51 bases, read in frame from the first base. Looking up the germline V gene yields CDR1 MDHEN and CDR2 SYDVKM. The chain joins TRBV28 to TRBJ2-2; a weak D assignment points to TRBD2 (6 bases agree). The TCR was taken from a human donor in good health (CMV status not recorded). Some clones in this sample may be carry-over from other donors' samples. The source material was PBMCs. CDR3 loop: CASRPPPGEWSTGELFF. The nucleotide sequence reads as follows: TGTGCCAGCAGACCGCCGCCGGGGGAGTGGAGCACCGGGGAGCTGTTTTTT.